Following are 20 T cell receptor beta chains from one sample sequenced in a study of CD8 T cells in ankylosing spondylitis. Via MiXCR, TCRdb re-called the 5' RACE reads, giving one row per CDR3 protein. Of around 150,000 distinct CDR3 sequences in the sample, approximately 44% were seen once. Sequencing was performed on synovial fluid, either unsorted or a sorted T cell fraction (not recorded which). These receptors were collected from a male donor with ankylosing spondylitis.

This clonotype was counted only a few times. V is TRBV7-9 and J is TRBJ2-1, with TRBD2 identical over 13 bases. Trimming at V came to 5 bases and at J to 7 bases, leaving 8 bases not matched to a gene. This CDR3 comprises 16 residues. Germline lookup yields CDR1 SEHNR and CDR2 FQNEAQ (reference sequence). This CDR3 is CASSPTSGGLWNEQFF. CDR3 in DNA: TGTGCCAGCAGCCCGACTAGCGGGGGGCTTTGGAATGAGCAGTTCTTC.

This chain joins TRBV29-1 and TRBJ2-3, with D possibly being TRBD2 (6 bases). Trimming took 4 bases from V and 2 from J, leaving 13 bases between them. The CDR3 contains 14 residues. CDR1 and CDR2 from the germline V gene are SQVTM and ANQGSEA. DNA of the CDR3: TGCAGCGTTGTGGGACTTATCGACACAGATACGCAGTATTTT. Protein sequence: CSVVGLIDTDTQYF.

This clonotype was observed a handful of times. V gene TRBV12-3 or TRBV12-4 combines with J gene TRBJ1-5, with 10 nucleotides matching TRBD1. The CDR3 covers 15 residues. The V gene end was trimmed by 4 bases and the J gene end by 5 bases; junction bases not matched to a gene: 5. The CDR3 DNA is TGTGCCAGCAGTTCGGGGACAGGGGAATATCAGCCCCAGCATTTT. This encodes CASSSGTGEYQPQHF.

This clonotype was counted only a few times. The chain is built from TRBV4-1 and TRBJ2-5; the match to TRBD2 covers 8 bases. With 3 bases clipped from V and 5 bases from J, the junction kept 5 bases outside the gene matches. Per the germline V gene, CDR1 is MGHRA and CDR2 is YSYEKL. CDR3 size: 14 residues. CDR3 sequence (DNA): TGCGCCAGCAGCCATGTACTAGCGGATGAGACCCAGTACTTC. It is translated as CASSHVLADETQYF.

This clonotype was seen a few times. V and J are TRBV11-2 and TRBJ2-3; D gene uncertain. The V end was cut by 7 bases, the J end by 0 bases, with 5 bases between. The CDR3 runs to 12 residues. In germline, CDR1 is SGHAT, CDR2 FQNNGV. The CDR3 loop is CASTGSTDTQYF. The CDR3 bases are TGTGCCAGCACAGGTAGCACAGATACGCAGTATTTT.

V usage is TRBV5-4 and J usage is TRBJ1-5, with D maybe TRBD1 (5 bases). Germline V gives CDR1 SGHNT, CDR2 YYREEE (reference sequence). V was pared by 4 bases and J by 0 bases, with 14 bases between. The CDR3 length is 16 residues. The CDR3: CASSIDGHNSNQPQHF. DNA for the CDR3: TGTGCCAGCAGCATTGACGGACACAATAGCAATCAGCCCCAGCATTTT.

The chain is built from TRBV7-2 and TRBJ2-1, with a possible D match to TRBD2 (6 bases). CDR3 length: 15 residues. CDR1 is SGHTA and CDR2 is FQGNSA in the germline V gene. V was trimmed by 5 bases and J by 2 bases, leaving 13 bases between them. DNA for the CDR3: TGTGCCAGCAGCCCCGGGACTGTACCCTACAATGAGCAGTTCTTC. It specifies CASSPGTVPYNEQFF.

This clonotype was found many times. This chain uses TRBV29-1 with TRBJ1-4; the D is unclear. The germline V gene has CDR1 SQVTM and CDR2 ANQGSEA. The CDR3 runs to 13 residues. V was pared by 6 bases and J by 5 bases, with 13 bases between. CDR3 region: CSVLTPNNEKLFF. The CDR3 nucleotides read TGCAGCGTCTTGACACCGAACAATGAAAAACTGTTTTTT.

The rearrangement links TRBV28 to TRBJ2-3; perhaps TRBD2 as D (5 bases). With 2 bases removed from V and 0 bases from J, the gap between germline ends came to 9 bases. CDR3 length equals 15 residues. In germline, CDR1 is MDHEN, CDR2 SYDVKM. The CDR3: CASSLGETSTDTQYF. The CDR3, as DNA: TGTGCCAGCAGTTTAGGGGAGACTAGCACAGATACGCAGTATTTT.

This chain joins TRBV6-1 and TRBJ1-1, with unresolved D. The ends were cut back, 7 bases at V and 0 bases at J, with 12 bases in the middle. The germline CDR1 and CDR2 sequences are MNHNS and SASEGT. CDR3 size: 14 residues. CDR3 residues: CASTDGGMNTEAFF. The CDR3 DNA sequence: TGTGCCAGCACCGATGGTGGAATGAACACTGAAGCTTTCTTT.

This clonotype has just a few counts. The chain links TRBV6-2 or TRBV6-3 to TRBJ2-7; D is unclear. The V end lost 6 bases, the J end lost 3 bases, and 18 bases lay between the germline ends. This CDR3 has 15 amino acids. The germline V gene encodes CDR1 MNHEY and CDR2 SVGEGT. For the CDR3, the DNA is TGTGCCAGCAGCTACCTCTTCGACGGCCTCTACGAGCAGTACTTC. Translation gives CASSYLFDGLYEQYF.

V gene TRBV19 combines with J gene TRBJ1-5; D may be TRBD1 (5 bases). The ends were cut back, 4 bases at V and 4 bases at J, with 20 bases in the middle. CDR1 LNHDA and CDR2 SQIVND come from the germline V gene (reference sequence). This CDR3 has 17 residues. CDR3 in amino acids: CASSTPRTLYDNQPQHF. CDR3 bases: TGTGCCAGTAGTACTCCAAGGACACTTTATGATAATCAGCCCCAGCATTTT.

The J gene is TRBJ2-7, the V gene TRBV5-6; D may correspond to TRBD1 or TRBD2 (5 bases each). CDR3 size: 14 residues. Trimming shortened V by 2 bases and J by 3 bases, and 12 bases separated the two germline ends. The germline CDR1 and CDR2 sequences are SGHDT and YYEEEE. The CDR3 loop reads CASSFPGPFYEQYF. For the CDR3, the DNA is TGTGCCAGCAGCTTTCCGGGACCGTTCTACGAGCAGTACTTC.

This clonotype has only one observation. The DNA for the CDR3 is TGCAGTGCTCATGATAACAGGGTATTGGACACCGGGGAGCTGTTTTTT. This sequence encodes CSAHDNRVLDTGELFF. V is TRBV20-1 and J is TRBJ2-2, with TRBD1 as a possible D gene (6 bases). This CDR3 contains 16 residues. CDR1 is DFQATT and CDR2 is SNEGSKA in the germline V gene (reference sequence). V was clipped by 5 bases and J by 3 bases, with 19 bases between them.

This clonotype has only a few counts. The gene calls are TRBV6-1 and TRBJ1-6; D perhaps matches TRBD1 (6 bases). V was pared by 3 bases and J by 8 bases, with 14 bases between. The germline CDR1 and CDR2 sequences are MNHNS and SASEGT. CDR3 size: 15 residues. The CDR3 sequence is CASSDEITGYSPLHF. In nucleotides, the CDR3 is TGTGCCAGCAGTGATGAGATTACAGGGTATTCACCCCTCCACTTT.

V usage is TRBV18 and J usage is TRBJ2-7; D uncertain. This CDR3 comprises 14 residues. CDR1 and CDR2 (germline): KGHSH, LQKENI. V lost 1 base and J 2 bases, leaving 9 bases between the germline ends. Here the CDR3 reads CASSPQSPAYEQYF. In nucleotides, the CDR3 is TGTGCCAGCTCACCACAGTCTCCAGCCTACGAGCAGTACTTC.

V gene TRBV4-2 combines with J gene TRBJ2-4; weak D call: TRBD2 (6 bases). V lost 0 bases and J lost 3, with 12 bases in between. CDR1 and CDR2 (germline): LGHNA, YNFKEQ. The CDR3 spans 16 residues. CDR3 in amino acids: CASSQEWEAGKNIQYF. Written as DNA, the CDR3 is TGTGCCAGCAGCCAAGAGTGGGAGGCGGGCAAAAACATTCAGTACTTC.

The V gene is TRBV28, the J gene TRBJ2-7; D gene uncertain. The CDR3 totals 13 residues. CDR1 MDHEN and CDR2 SYDVKM come from the germline V gene. With 2 bases removed from V and 3 bases from J, the gap between germline ends came to 8 bases. The CDR3: CASSLQINYEQYF. CDR3 bases: TGTGCCAGCAGTTTACAGATTAACTACGAGCAGTACTTC. Complete variable domain (other parts from reference TRBV28 and TRBJ2-7): DVKVTQSSRYLVKRTGEKVFLECVQDMDHENMFWYRQDPGLGLRLIYFSYDVKMKEKGDIPEGYSVSREKKERFSLILESASTNQTSMYLCASSLQINYEQYFGPGTRLTVT.

J is TRBJ2-2 and V is TRBV10-3, with 7 bases lining up with TRBD2. CDR3 length: 14 amino acids. V was pared by 8 bases and J by 1 base, with 4 bases of the junction left unmatched. Germline values: CDR1 ENHRY, CDR2 SYGVKD. CDR3 loop: CAIGRGRNTGELFF. The CDR3 region has the DNA TGTGCCATCGGGAGGGGCCGGAACACCGGGGAGCTGTTTTTT.

This clonotype was observed a single time. In nucleotides, the CDR3 is TGTGCCAGCAGCCCACCCCCCGGGACAGGGCGAAACTATGGCTACACCTTC. It is translated as CASSPPPGTGRNYGYTF. The rearrangement uses TRBV13 and TRBJ1-2; 9 bases align to TRBD1. Losses at the gene ends were 5 bases for V and 2 bases for J; bases not matched to a gene: 12. Germline CDR1 and CDR2: PRHDT and FYEKMQ (reference sequence). The CDR3 totals 17 residues.